These T cell receptor beta chains were read from a single sample in a study of CD8+ T cells in alopecia areata. Sequencing was performed with immunoSEQ multiplex PCR; in TCRdb, only in-frame clones are kept and a portion is missing. The sample carries 120,000 or so clones, more than 30% recorded once. The specimen was CD4+ T cells sorted from blood. The receptors were gathered from a human donor with alopecia areata. Both conserved end residues are part of each CDR3. Each record gives: J gene, D gene, clone size, V gene, CDR3 DNA, CDR3 protein. A D gene is named only where the DNA matches it firmly. Some rows have no size entry. The others give once, few or many, or a class for an expanded clone.

>TRBJ2-1|TRBD1|NA|TRBV5-4
TGTGCCAGCAGCGGGGGACAGCAACCTTACAATGAGCAGTTCTTC
CASSGGQQPYNEQFF
>TRBJ1-1|NA|NA|TRBV7-9
TGTGCCAGCAGCTCCTCGAGAGAAAGAGCTTTCTTT
CASSSSRERAFF
>TRBJ2-7|TRBD2|NA|TRBV14
TGTGCCAGCAGCCAAGATACCCTAGCGGCCCCCTACGAGCAGTACTTC
CASSQDTLAAPYEQYF
>TRBJ2-7|NA|NA|TRBV28
TGTGCCAGCAGTTCATCGGGGCAGGGGAGCTACGAGCAGTACTTC
CASSSSGQGSYEQYF
>TRBJ1-4|TRBD1|NA|TRBV29-1
TGCAGCGTTTCCACCCGCGCCCAGGGGGGAAAACTGTTTTTT
CSVSTRAQGGKLFF
>TRBJ2-6|TRBD1|NA|TRBV5-1
TGCGCCAGCAGCTCAGCGGGACAGGGACATGGGGCCAACGTCCTGACTTTC
CASSSAGQGHGANVLTF
>TRBJ1-2|TRBD1|few|TRBV29-1
TGCAGCGTCGAGGCACAGGGGTTAGGAGGCTACACCTTC
CSVEAQGLGGYTF
>TRBJ2-1|NA|NA|TRBV29-1
TGCAGCGTTGTGGTGGGGGCGAGCTCCTACAATGAGCAGTTCTTC
CSVVVGASSYNEQFF
>TRBJ1-1|NA|few|TRBV29-1
TGCAGCGTCGTATCGATTGAAGCTTTCTTT
CSVVSIEAFF
>TRBJ2-1|NA|NA|TRBV2
TGTGCCAGCAGTGGCGGAATCTACAATGAGCAGTTCTTC
CASSGGIYNEQFF
>TRBJ2-1|NA|NA|TRBV5-1
TGCGCCAGCAGCTTGGCCGTGGGCGAGCGAGGCGAGCAGTTCTTC
CASSLAVGERGEQFF
>TRBJ1-1|NA|few|TRBV11-2
TGTGCCAGCAGCTTAGCGGCGGCAGGGGTGGGGACTGAAGCTTTCTTT
CASSLAAAGVGTEAFF
>TRBJ2-3|NA|few|TRBV7-8
TGTGCCAGCAGCGCGACTAGTTTAAGCACAGATACGCAGTATTTT
CASSATSLSTDTQYF
>TRBJ1-2|NA|NA|TRBV6-5
TGTGCCAGCAGTTACGATCGGGACCATGGCTACACCTTC
CASSYDRDHGYTF
>TRBJ1-1|TRBD1|few|TRBV7-2
TGTGCCAGCAGCAGAAACAGGGGCGAGACTGAAGCTTTCTTT
CASSRNRGETEAFF
>TRBJ2-1|TRBD2|NA|TRBV5-1
TGCGCCAGCAGCTCGGAGGGACTAGCGGGAGCGTCCTACAATGAGCAGTTCTTC
CASSSEGLAGASYNEQFF
>TRBJ1-1|TRBD1|few|TRBV30
TGTGCCTGGAGTAGACAGGGAAGCATGAACACTGAAGCTTTCTTT
CAWSRQGSMNTEAFF
>TRBJ2-5|NA|many|TRBV19
TGTGCCATCAATGACAGCCTCCAAGAGACCCAGTACTTC
CAINDSLQETQYF
>TRBJ1-1|NA|few|TRBV29-1
TGCAGCGTTGTTCACAGGGACACTGAAGCTTTCTTT
CSVVHRDTEAFF
>TRBJ2-1|NA|NA|TRBV25-1
TGTGCCAGCAGCTGGACATCTGAGCAGTTCTTC
CASSWTSEQFF